These T cell receptor beta chains were read from a single sample in a study of blood T cells in healthy people across ages. TCRdb fed the 5' RACE reads into MiXCR, producing one record per CDR3 protein. The sample holds about 1.8 million distinct CDR3 sequences; around half are singletons and the top ten take more than 2%. Specimen: blood. These TCRs come from a woman in her 40s in good health. The CDR3 runs from the conserved cysteine through the conserved F or W. The order of the fields is D gene, V gene, J gene, CDR3 length, clone size, CDR3 DNA, CDR3 protein. D genes are given only for firm matches. Expanded clones get a size class; other rows say once, few or many, or leave the size out.

>TRBD2|TRBV12-3/TRBV12-4|TRBJ2-1|16|.
TGTGCCAGCAGTTCAACGGGAGGTAGCGTGGGCAATGAGCAGTTCTTC
CASSSTGGSVGNEQFF
>.|TRBV9|TRBJ2-7|15|.
TGTGCCAGCAGCTTATCATCGGGACACATCTACGAGCAGTACTTC
CASSLSSGHIYEQYF
>.|TRBV7-3|TRBJ2-5|14|.
TGTGCCAGCAGCCGTGACCCGTACGAAGAGACCCAGTACTTC
CASSRDPYEETQYF
>TRBD1|TRBV28|TRBJ2-1|16|.
TGTGCCAGCAGCGCCACCCCCGGGACAGGGTTCCATGAGCAGTTCTTC
CASSATPGTGFHEQFF
>.|TRBV6-5|TRBJ2-3|15|few
TGTGCCAGCAGTGGATGGACGGCCAGCACAGATACGCAGTATTTT
CASSGWTASTDTQYF
>.|TRBV28|TRBJ2-1|20|.
TGTGCCAGCAGTTTATCGTGGAAGGGGTGGGGACAAACCCGCGGGCATGAGCAGTTCTTC
CASSLSWKGWGQTRGHEQFF
>TRBD1|TRBV7-9|TRBJ1-2|15|.
TGTGCCAGCAGCTACGGACAGGGGGAGAGCTATGGCTACACCTTC
CASSYGQGESYGYTF
>TRBD1|TRBV12-3/TRBV12-4|TRBJ1-2|13|.
TGTGCCAGCAGCAAAGAGGGGGCGCACGGCTACACCTTC
CASSKEGAHGYTF
>.|TRBV7-2|TRBJ2-5|14|.
TGTGCCAGCAGCCAGGACGGGGGGCGAATAGAGCAGTACTTC
CASSQDGGRIEQYF
>.|TRBV7-9|TRBJ1-2|13|.
TGTGCCGGCAGCTGGGGCTCGGGGGATGGCTACACCTTC
CAGSWGSGDGYTF
>.|TRBV9|TRBJ1-6|14|.
TGTGCCAGCAGCGTAGATCCACAGGGCTCACCCCTCCACTTT
CASSVDPQGSPLHF
>.|TRBV29-1|TRBJ2-3|14|few
TGCAGCGTTGAACAACCAAAGAGCACAGATACGCAGTATTTT
CSVEQPKSTDTQYF
>.|TRBV5-1|TRBJ2-3|14|.
TGCACCAGCAGCCGACGGCTAAGCACAGATACGCAGTATTTT
CTSSRRLSTDTQYF
>.|TRBV27|TRBJ2-7|13|few
TGTGCCACCAGACATAGGATCACCTACGAGCAGTACTTC
CATRHRITYEQYF
>TRBD1|TRBV29-1|TRBJ1-1|16|.
TGCAGCGTTGGGGGGACAGGGCCGGGACTGCTCGGAGAAGCTTTCTTT
CSVGGTGPGLLGEAFF
>TRBD2|TRBV7-7|TRBJ2-2|16|.
TGTGCTAGCAGCCCGGGACTAGCGGGGCCCACCGGGGAGCTGTTTTTT
CASSPGLAGPTGELFF
>.|TRBV20-1|TRBJ2-7|12|.
TGCAGTGCTAGAGATCAGGGCGGCGAGCAGTACTTC
CSARDQGGEQYF
>.|TRBV9|TRBJ2-3|14|.
TGTGCCAGCAGCCAACGCCTGTTCGCTGATACGCAGTATTTT
CASSQRLFADTQYF
>TRBD1|TRBV28|TRBJ2-3|14|.
TGTGCCAGCACCATGACAGGGGGCCTAGATACGCAGTATTTT
CASTMTGGLDTQYF
>.|TRBV29-1|TRBJ2-3|13|.
TGCAGCGTTGAGGTGGGCCTCGTGGATACGCAGTATTTT
CSVEVGLVDTQYF